By sample fraction, the clone carrying this T cell receptor (beta chain) is medium-sized (0.01 to 0.1%). Its antigen is still unknown. CD4+ or CD8+ T cells, 1 million per library, were used for sorted libraries. Germline values: CDR1 SGHTA, CDR2 FQGTGA. CDR3 length: 15 amino acids. Unmatched junction bases numbered 9, after V lost 5 bases and J lost 7 bases. 5'RACE employing 10-nucleotide random UMIs yielded the cDNA. TCRdb used MiXCR to reprocess the 5' RACE reads, holding one entry per CDR3 protein. The table lists about 30,000 distinct CDR3 sequences, less than 6% of them singletons. The data were obtained in a study of neurological immune-mediated disorders. Overall study findings and caveats: The greatest TCR clonal expansion appeared in HTLV-1-associated myelopathy and the smallest, falling below healthy controls, in multiple sclerosis.

The chain has TRBV7-3 and TRBJ2-1; 9 bases map to TRBD2. Sequencing input: CD4+ T cells from blood. The source is a woman between 45 and 65 years old in good health. The chain's CDR3 is CASSLTSGSFNEQFF. The CDR3, as DNA: TGTGCCAGCAGCCTGACTAGCGGATCGTTTAATGAGCAGTTCTTC.